This paragraph covers one TCR beta chain sequence. Antigen: not known. These data are taken from a study of OX40 agonist ivuxolimab in advanced cancers. Whole-study results and caveats: Some nonresponders additionally presented with little normalized T-cell clonal expansion.

Sequencing was performed with immunoSEQ multiplex PCR; in TCRdb, only in-frame clones are kept and a portion is missing. The sample shows around 61,000 clones, about four fifths of them seen only once. Between the trimmed V and J ends, which lost 6 bases and 7 bases, there was a span of 10 bases. The germline gives CDR1 MNHNY, CDR2 SVGAGI (reference sequence). The CDR3 extends over 12 amino acids. This receptor was obtained from an adult with an advanced solid tumor such as melanoma, head and neck, liver or kidney cancer. The sample in question was CD4+ or CD8+ T cells sorted from blood, obtained in a trial of the OX40 agonist ivuxolimab. The V call is TRBV6-6, the J call TRBJ1-5; D call uncertain. CDR3 in amino acids: CASRKGPQPQHF. The CDR3 nucleotides are TGTGCCAGCAGAAAAGGTCCCCAGCCCCAGCATTTT.